This T cell receptor (beta chain) originates from a study of low-dose radiotherapy and immunotherapy resistance in tumors. Study overall: Patients of Cohort 1 had 0.5 Gy fractions every 2 weeks, which summed to 6.5 Gy. Every two weeks patients got nivolumab 240 mg flat dose, plus ipilimumab 1 mg/kg every six weeks, intravenously.

Time point defined: after trial treatment. As to treatment: LDRT plus nivolumab, ipilimumab, low-dose cyclophosphamide and aspirin (RACIN trial). Donors received nivolumab, ipilimumab, aspirin, low-dose cyclophosphamide and low-dose radiotherapy. TRAV and TRBV primers primed cDNA for both TCRalpha and TCRbeta. The authors ran 20 PCR cycles to amplify TCRs with a constant-region primer and V-primer adapter. A single record per CDR3 protein comes from TCRdb applying MiXCR to the reads. The data hold approximately 100,000 distinct CDR3 sequences, with less than 25% observed a single time. There are many counts of this clonotype. The sequence was collected from a male donor with prostate cancer. Sequencing was performed on PBMCs, taken after low-dose radiotherapy plus immunotherapy.

The CDR3 here is CASSRRGGGIGEQFF. The CDR3 bases are TGTGCCAGCAGTCGTCGGGGGGGGGGGATAGGGGAGCAGTTCTTC. The V and J genes are TRBV12-3 or TRBV12-4 and TRBJ2-1, with TRBD2 identical over 8 bases. This CDR3 region has 15 residues. The trim removed 5 bases at V and 10 bases at J, leaving 13 bases unmatched.